This T cell receptor (beta chain) is drawn from a study of cytomegalovirus exposure and HLA in healthy donors. PCR involved 60 Vbeta and 13 Jbeta primers. Measured with immunoSEQ multiplex PCR; TCRdb has only the in-frame clones, and not every one. The table includes about 140,000 clones, roughly three quarters detected once. Concerning this clone itself: Its target is unknown.

Whole-study results and caveats: TCR beta sequences numbering about 17,000 were associated with HLA alleles at 0.05 false discovery rate in a later analysis.

The germline gives CDR1 KGHSH, CDR2 LQKENI. The CDR3 contains 15 residues. The V and J ends lost 4 bases and 7 bases respectively, with 16 bases between them. What was sequenced was PBMCs. This chain connects TRBV18 to TRBJ2-2; D unclear. This receptor was identified in a young woman in good health and CMV-seronegative. CDR3 nucleotide sequence: TGTGCCAGCTCACGCGACAAAAATAAAGGCGGGGAGCTGTTTTTT. Encoded protein: CASSRDKNKGGELFF.